This TCR beta chain was sequenced for a study of radiation and T cells in renal cell carcinoma. The CDR3 is 14 amino acids. Looked up from germline, CDR1 is MNHEY and CDR2 is SVGAGI. The germline V and J ends were trimmed by 8 bases and 2 bases, with 13 bases remaining between them. Time point here: baseline pretreatment blood. Regarding treatment: 15 Gy SBRT to primary tumor, nephrectomy 4 weeks later. Assay: immunoSEQ multiplex PCR; the TCRdb copy retains only in-frame clones and omits some. Here the sample spans tens of thousands of clones, more than 75% being singletons. This TCR came from a man aged 55 to 70 with renal cell carcinoma. V gene TRBV6-5 combines with J gene TRBJ2-4, with a weak D call TRBD1 (6 bases). The sample here was blood, taken from a patient whose treatment included radiotherapy and nephrectomy. CDR3 region: CASSAGTTKNIQYF. The CDR3 nucleotides are TGTGCCAGCTCGGCCGGGACAACCAAAAACATTCAGTACTTC.